The 7 T cell receptor beta chains below all came from one sample that was sequenced in a study of cytomegalovirus exposure and HLA in healthy donors. The PCR employed 60 Vbeta primers together with 13 Jbeta primers. Using immunoSEQ multiplex PCR, the repertoire was profiled, and TCRdb retains in-frame clones only, with some absent. The table lists 210,000 or so clones, over 70% of them singletons. Sample: PBMCs. These receptors were collected from a boy between 2 and 10 years old in good health and CMV-seronegative.

This chain connects TRBV5-8 to TRBJ2-7; 7 nucleotides line up with TRBD2. This CDR3 region has 15 residues. Germline loops: CDR1 SGHTS, CDR2 YDEGEE. With V trimmed by 4 bases and J by 1 base, 8 bases remained unmatched. CDR3 in DNA: TGTGCCAGCAGCAACTTGGGGGAGGGTTCCTACGAGCAGTACTTC. Translation: CASSNLGEGSYEQYF.

The chain has TRBV19 and TRBJ2-3; TRBD1 might be the D (5 bases). This CDR3 has 15 amino acids. With 5 bases removed from V and 2 bases from J, the gap between germline ends came to 14 bases. The germline V gene encodes CDR1 LNHDA and CDR2 SQIVND (reference sequence). CDR3 bases: TGTGCCAGTAGTTCCTCTGACAGCCCCACAGATACGCAGTATTTT. Amino acid sequence: CASSSSDSPTDTQYF.

The rearrangement links TRBV4-1 to TRBJ2-5; maybe TRBD2 (5 bases). Matching the DNA end better, TRBJ2-7 makes the J call doubtful. The CDR3 has 16 amino acids. Germline lookup yields CDR1 MGHRA and CDR2 YSYEKL. CDR3 in DNA: TGCGCCAGCAGCCAAATGGCGAGCGGCGCTACCTACGAGCAGTACTTC. This sequence encodes CASSQMASGATYEQYF.

Here the CDR3 DNA reads TGCGCCAGCAGCTTGGGGTATGCAGATTCCTCGGATACGCAGTATTTT. Translated, it gives CASSLGYADSSDTQYF. The rearrangement uses TRBV5-1 and TRBJ2-3; D gene uncertain. The CDR3 length is 16 residues. V dropped 0 bases and J dropped 6 bases, with 17 bases sitting between them. Germline V gene data show CDR1 as SGHRS and CDR2 as YFSETQ.

The chain carries TRBV5-6 and TRBJ1-2; 9 nucleotides line up with TRBD1. J gave up 5 bases and V 3 bases, and 8 bases lay outside the gene matches. The CDR3 spans 15 residues. The germline V gene encodes CDR1 SGHDT and CDR2 YYEEEE. CDR3: CASSWRLQGAYGYTF. CDR3 bases: TGTGCCAGCAGCTGGCGGTTACAGGGGGCTTATGGCTACACCTTC.

The chain joins TRBV30 to TRBJ2-7, with 8 bases that match TRBD1. Germline assignment: CDR1 GTSNPN and CDR2 SVGIG (reference sequence). The CDR3 is made up of 15 amino acids. Germline trimming cut 3 bases from V and 4 bases from J; bases unmatched to any gene: 11. The CDR3 sequence is CAWRPKDRALYEQYF. Written as DNA, the CDR3 is TGTGCCTGGAGGCCGAAGGACAGGGCGTTATACGAGCAGTACTTC.

The genes are TRBV5-1 and TRBJ2-5, with D possibly matching TRBD2 (6 bases). In germline, CDR1 is SGHRS, CDR2 YFSETQ. The ends were cut back, 4 bases at V and 4 bases at J, with 11 bases in the middle. This CDR3 is 13 amino acids long. For the CDR3, the DNA is TGCGCCAGCAGCCGTCAGGGAGGAGAGACCCAGTACTTC. It encodes CASSRQGGETQYF.